The 27 T cell receptor beta chains below come from one sample, sequenced in a study of CXCR3-negative and CXCR3-positive naive CD8 T cells (dated by TCRdb to between 2018 and 2021). Sequencer: NextSeq 550. The Human TCR Profiling Kit (MiLaboratory) was used to make UMI-labeled 5' RACE TRB cDNA libraries. TCRdb reprocessed the reads, reporting each CDR3 protein sequence once and no DNA. The data table for this sample lists roughly 110,000 distinct CDR3 sequences. The ten top clones hold 0.3% to 0.45% of the sample. General findings and caveats noted by the study authors: Compared with CXCR3-negative naive cells, CXCR3-positive naive cells had TRB CDR3s with higher hydrophobicity (lower Kidera factor 4), lower energy, and higher strength and volume indices.

These receptors lack a known antigen. The sample comprised naive CXCR3+ CD8+ T cells from blood. The sample's cell subset or site, from its label and the paper: CD45RO-CCR7+CD27+CD95- naive CD8+ T cells expressing CXCR3 (TNR3+). The receptors derive from a human donor in good health. Some clones in this sample may be carry-over from other donors' samples.

The V gene is TRBV7-2, the J gene TRBJ2-7; the TCRdb call, TRBD1, lacks DNA for checking. Germline CDR1 and CDR2: SGHTA and FQGNSA. The CDR3 is 14 amino acids. CDR3 residues: CASSEAVGAREQYF. Filled out from reference TRBV7-2 and TRBJ2-7, the complete variable domain reads GAGVSQSPSNKVTEKGKDVELRCDPISGHTALYWYRQSLGQGLEFLIYFQGNSAPDKSGLPSDRFSAERTGGSVSTLTIQRTQQEDSAVYLCASSEAVGAREQYFGPGTRLTVT.

The V call is TRBV29-1, the J call TRBJ1-1; without DNA, the TCRdb call of TRBD1 cannot be checked. Germline-derived CDR1 and CDR2 are SQVTM and ANQGSEA. This CDR3 region has 15 residues. The CDR3 is CSVEDHTGGHTEAFF.

The chain carries TRBV12-3 or TRBV12-4 and TRBJ2-3; with no DNA, the TCRdb D assignment of TRBD1 cannot be verified. CDR3 size: 14 residues. The CDR3 sequence: CASTPGAGADTQYF.

The chain carries TRBV28 and TRBJ1-5. The germline V gene has CDR1 MDHEN and CDR2 SYDVKM. This CDR3 spans 11 amino acids. CDR3 loop: CASSRNQPQHF. Drawing the rest from reference TRBV28 and TRBJ1-5, the complete variable domain is DVKVTQSSRYLVKRTGEKVFLECVQDMDHENMFWYRQDPGLGLRLIYFSYDVKMKEKGDIPEGYSVSREKKERFSLILESASTNQTSMYLCASSRNQPQHFGDGTRLSIL.

The rearrangement joins TRBV6-5 to TRBJ1-3. The V gene's germline CDR1 is MNHEY and CDR2 SVGAGI. The CDR3 consists of 15 residues. The CDR3 here is CASSYSWGRGNTIYF.

The chain couples TRBV12-3 or TRBV12-4 to TRBJ2-1; TCRdb proposes TRBD2, but this gene call is untestable without DNA. This CDR3 has 14 residues. The CDR3 reads CASSPTYSGNEQFF.

This chain joins TRBV20-1 and TRBJ1-2; TCRdb selects TRBD1, and the lack of DNA leaves this call unchecked. This CDR3 comprises 12 residues. Per germline, CDR1 DFQATT and CDR2 SNEGSKA (reference sequence). The CDR3 sequence is CSARSRGYGYTF.

The V gene is TRBV6-2 or TRBV6-3, the J gene TRBJ2-2; lacking DNA, the TRBD1 call made by TCRdb goes unchecked. Germline CDR1 and CDR2: MNHEY and SVGEGT. The length of the CDR3 is 16 residues. The CDR3 region is CASSHGQGPPTGELFF.

This sequence joins TRBV13 and TRBJ2-1; the D call of TRBD2 rests on TCRdb alone, since no DNA is present to check it. The CDR3 has 14 amino acids. CDR1 is PRHDT, CDR2 FYEKMQ, per germline (reference sequence). The CDR3 region is CASLWTGTRNEQFF.

The chain combines TRBV7-9 with TRBJ2-7. Per the germline V gene, CDR1 is SEHNR and CDR2 is FQNEAQ (reference sequence). This CDR3 region has 14 residues. CDR3 amino acids: CASERAGGSYEQYF. Supplemented by reference TRBV7-9 and TRBJ2-7, the full variable domain reads DTGVSQNPRHKITKRGQNVTFRCDPISEHNRLYWYRQTLGQGPEFLTYFQNEAQLEKSRLLSDRFSAERPKGSFSTLEIQRTEQGDSAMYLCASERAGGSYEQYFGPGTRLTVT.

The CDR3 spells CASELAGVSHEQFF. The gene calls are TRBV28 and TRBJ2-1; TCRdb's D call, TRBD2, is unchecked because there is no DNA. Germline CDR1 MDHEN, CDR2 SYDVKM. The CDR3 covers 14 residues. Complete variable domain (other parts from reference TRBV28 and TRBJ2-1): DVKVTQSSRYLVKRTGEKVFLECVQDMDHENMFWYRQDPGLGLRLIYFSYDVKMKEKGDIPEGYSVSREKKERFSLILESASTNQTSMYLCASELAGVSHEQFFGPGTRLTVL.

The rearrangement links TRBV10-3 to TRBJ2-1; the D call from TCRdb, TRBD1, cannot be confirmed without DNA. CDR3 length: 12 amino acids. Looked up from germline, CDR1 is ENHRY and CDR2 is SYGVKD. The CDR3: CAISGTANEQFF.

V is TRBV5-4 and J is TRBJ2-7; TCRdb picks TRBD1, but there is no DNA to check that call. The V gene's germline CDR1 is SGHNT and CDR2 YYREEE (reference sequence). The CDR3 has 14 residues. CDR3 loop: CASSLGGDFYEQYF.

V gene TRBV20-1 combines with J gene TRBJ2-7; TCRdb reports TRBD1, a call that lacks DNA to check it against. Germline V lookup: CDR1 DFQATT, CDR2 SNEGSKA (reference sequence). CDR3 length equals 12 residues. The CDR3 region is CSARDRGYEQYF.

The chain recombines TRBV11-3 with TRBJ1-5; without DNA, the TCRdb call of TRBD1 cannot be checked. Per the germline V gene, CDR1 is SGHNT and CDR2 is YENEEA. The CDR3 consists of 13 residues. This CDR3 reads CASSPDSTAPQHF.

The chain has TRBV12-3 or TRBV12-4 and TRBJ1-3. The CDR3 has 13 amino acids. CDR3 amino acids: CAGRDFSGNTIYF.

This chain links TRBV3-1 with TRBJ2-1; the TRBD2 assignment by TCRdb is unverifiable without DNA. The CDR3 has 19 residues. Germline assignment: CDR1 LGHDT and CDR2 YNNKEL (reference sequence). CDR3 protein: CASSRSGLAGGSSYNEQFF.

This chain links TRBV14 with TRBJ2-7; the D call of TRBD1 rests on TCRdb alone, since no DNA is present to check it. Germline CDR1 reads SGHDN; CDR2 reads FVKESK. CDR3 length: 17 residues. The CDR3: CASNQSPGVRGSIEQYF.

The CDR3 spells CASSEGEGGYTF. The V and J genes are TRBV25-1 and TRBJ1-2. Germline CDR1 reads MGHDK; CDR2 reads SYGVNS. CDR3 length: 12 amino acids.

The V and J genes are TRBV7-6 and TRBJ2-7. The CDR3 has 14 residues. Germline V lookup: CDR1 SGHVS, CDR2 FNYEAQ. The CDR3 region is CAGSPGQGAYEQYF.

This sequence joins TRBV4-1 and TRBJ2-2. CDR3 length equals 14 residues. Germline V CDR1 and CDR2: MGHRA, YSYEKL. The CDR3 reads CASSQLGPTGELFF.

V gene TRBV4-3 combines with J gene TRBJ2-1; lacking DNA, the TRBD1 call made by TCRdb goes unchecked. Germline lookup yields CDR1 LGHNA and CDR2 YSLEER. This CDR3 contains 15 residues. CDR3 sequence reads: CASSQDRATGDEQFF.

The J gene is TRBJ2-7, the V gene TRBV27. The germline V gene encodes CDR1 MNHEY and CDR2 SMNVEV (reference sequence). The CDR3 length is 13 residues. This CDR3 reads CASSFSMGYEQYF.

The genes are TRBV29-1 and TRBJ2-7; as DNA is missing, the TRBD1 call by TCRdb cannot be tested. The germline V gene encodes CDR1 SQVTM and CDR2 ANQGSEA. The CDR3 loop spans 13 amino acids. This chain's CDR3 is CSVVSPGPYEQYF.

The CDR3: CASSQDLETSGGLAGTQYF. This chain links TRBV4-3 with TRBJ2-3; TCRdb outputs TRBD2, but without DNA this stays unchecked. Germline CDR1 and CDR2: LGHNA and YSLEER. The CDR3 is 19 amino acids.

The chain combines TRBV12-3 or TRBV12-4 with TRBJ2-3; TCRdb picks TRBD2, but there is no DNA to check that call. The CDR3 loop spans 16 amino acids. The CDR3 loop reads CASSPDSGGAGDTQYF.

The V call is TRBV7-6, the J call TRBJ1-1; the TRBD1 assignment by TCRdb is unverifiable without DNA. The CDR3 sequence is 15 residues long. Germline CDR1 reads SGHVS; CDR2 reads FNYEAQ. CDR3 sequence reads: CASSLQGGQGTEAFF.